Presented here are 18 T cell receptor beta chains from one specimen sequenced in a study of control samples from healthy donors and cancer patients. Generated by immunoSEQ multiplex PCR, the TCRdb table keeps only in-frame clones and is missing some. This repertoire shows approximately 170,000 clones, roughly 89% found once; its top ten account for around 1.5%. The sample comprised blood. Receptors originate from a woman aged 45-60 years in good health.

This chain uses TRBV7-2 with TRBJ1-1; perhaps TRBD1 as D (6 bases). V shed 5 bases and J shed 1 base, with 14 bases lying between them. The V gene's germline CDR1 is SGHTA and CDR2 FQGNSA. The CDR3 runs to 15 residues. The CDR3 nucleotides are TGTGCCAGCAGCCGTTTTCCCAGGGGGAACACTGAAGCTTTCTTT. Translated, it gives CASSRFPRGNTEAFF.

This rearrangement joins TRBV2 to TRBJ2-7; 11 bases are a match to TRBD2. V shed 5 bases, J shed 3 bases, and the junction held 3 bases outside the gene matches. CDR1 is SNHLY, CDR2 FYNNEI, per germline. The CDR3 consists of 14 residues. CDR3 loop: CASSRTSGSYEQYF. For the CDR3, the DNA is TGTGCCAGCAGTCGTACTAGCGGGAGCTACGAGCAGTACTTC.

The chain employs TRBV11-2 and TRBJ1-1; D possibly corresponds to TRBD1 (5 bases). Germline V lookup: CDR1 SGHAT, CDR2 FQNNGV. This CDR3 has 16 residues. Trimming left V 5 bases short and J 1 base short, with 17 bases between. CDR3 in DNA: TGTGCCAGCAGCCAACAATCAGGGTTGACGAACACTGAAGCTTTCTTT. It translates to CASSQQSGLTNTEAFF.

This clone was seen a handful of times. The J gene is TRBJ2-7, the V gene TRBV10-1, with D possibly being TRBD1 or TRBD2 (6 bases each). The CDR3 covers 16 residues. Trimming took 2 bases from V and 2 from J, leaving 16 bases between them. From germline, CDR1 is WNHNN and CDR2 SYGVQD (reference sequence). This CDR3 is CASSETARGEAYEQYF. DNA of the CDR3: TGCGCCAGCAGTGAGACAGCGAGGGGGGAGGCCTACGAGCAGTACTTC.

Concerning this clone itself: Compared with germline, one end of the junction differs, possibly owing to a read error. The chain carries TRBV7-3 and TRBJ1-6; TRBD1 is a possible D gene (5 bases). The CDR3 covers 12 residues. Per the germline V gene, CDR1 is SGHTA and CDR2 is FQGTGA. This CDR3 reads CTSGDPNSPLHF. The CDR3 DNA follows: TGTACCAGCGGGGACCCGAATTCACCCCTCCACTTT.

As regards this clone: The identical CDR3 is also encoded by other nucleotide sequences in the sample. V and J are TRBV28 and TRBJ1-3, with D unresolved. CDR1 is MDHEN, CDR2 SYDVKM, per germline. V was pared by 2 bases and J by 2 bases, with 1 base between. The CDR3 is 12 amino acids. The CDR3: CASSLTGNTIYF. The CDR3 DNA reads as TGTGCCAGCAGTTTAACTGGAAACACCATATATTTT.

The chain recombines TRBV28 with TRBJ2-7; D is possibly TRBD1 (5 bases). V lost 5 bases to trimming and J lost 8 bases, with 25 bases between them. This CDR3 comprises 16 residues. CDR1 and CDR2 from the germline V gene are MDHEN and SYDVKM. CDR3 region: CASSTLIGQGDIKQYF. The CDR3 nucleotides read TGTGCCAGCAGTACCCTGATAGGACAAGGGGATATAAAGCAGTACTTC.

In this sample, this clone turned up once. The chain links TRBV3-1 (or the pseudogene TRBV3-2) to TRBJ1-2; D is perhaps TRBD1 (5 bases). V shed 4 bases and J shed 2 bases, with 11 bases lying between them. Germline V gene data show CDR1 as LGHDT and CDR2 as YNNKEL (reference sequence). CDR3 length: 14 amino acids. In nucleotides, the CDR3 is TGTGCCAGCAGCCTGGGGGAAGGCAACTATGGCTACACCTTC. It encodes CASSLGEGNYGYTF.

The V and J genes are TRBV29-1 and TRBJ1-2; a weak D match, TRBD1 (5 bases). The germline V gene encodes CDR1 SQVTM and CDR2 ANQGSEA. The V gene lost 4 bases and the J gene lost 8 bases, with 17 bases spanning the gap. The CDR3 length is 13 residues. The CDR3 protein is CSVVFSGRGGYTF. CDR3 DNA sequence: TGCAGCGTTGTCTTCTCAGGGAGAGGGGGCTACACCTTC.

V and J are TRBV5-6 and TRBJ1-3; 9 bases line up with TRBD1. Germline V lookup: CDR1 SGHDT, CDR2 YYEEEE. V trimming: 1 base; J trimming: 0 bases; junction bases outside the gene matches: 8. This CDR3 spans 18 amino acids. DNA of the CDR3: TGTGCCAGCAGCTTGTTAGGGGACAGGGCCAACTCTGGAAACACCATATATTTT. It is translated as CASSLLGDRANSGNTIYF.

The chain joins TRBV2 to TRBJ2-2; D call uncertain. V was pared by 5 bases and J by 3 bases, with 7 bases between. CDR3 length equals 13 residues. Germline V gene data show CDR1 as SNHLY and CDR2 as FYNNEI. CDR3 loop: CASSQQHTGELFF. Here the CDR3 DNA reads TGTGCCAGCAGTCAACAGCACACCGGGGAGCTGTTTTTT.

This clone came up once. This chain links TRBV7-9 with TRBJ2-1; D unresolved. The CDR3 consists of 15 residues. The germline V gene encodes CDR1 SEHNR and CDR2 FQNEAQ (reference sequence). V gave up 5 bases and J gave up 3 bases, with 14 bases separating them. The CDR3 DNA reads TGTGCCAGCAGCCCGCCAGATGCGGACTACAATGAGCAGTTCTTC. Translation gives CASSPPDADYNEQFF.

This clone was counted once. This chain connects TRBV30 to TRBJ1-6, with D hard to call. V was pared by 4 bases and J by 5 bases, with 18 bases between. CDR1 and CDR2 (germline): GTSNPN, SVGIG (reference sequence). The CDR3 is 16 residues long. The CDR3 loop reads CAWTPAGMGDNSPLHF. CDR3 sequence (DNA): TGTGCCTGGACTCCCGCCGGGATGGGAGATAATTCACCCCTCCACTTT.

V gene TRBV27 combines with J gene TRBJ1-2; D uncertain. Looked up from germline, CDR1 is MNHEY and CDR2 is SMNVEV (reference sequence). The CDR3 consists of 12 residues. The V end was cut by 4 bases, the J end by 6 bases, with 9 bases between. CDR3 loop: CASSSPRDGYTF. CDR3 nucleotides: TGTGCCAGCAGTTCCCCCCGGGATGGCTACACCTTC.

As DNA, the CDR3 is TGTGCCAGCAGCTTAAAAGGGAACACTGAAGCTTTCTTT. The encoded protein is CASSLKGNTEAFF. The chain links TRBV11-2 to TRBJ1-1, with D unclear. The CDR3 contains 13 residues. Germline V CDR1 and CDR2: SGHAT, FQNNGV. V lost 2 bases and J lost 1, with 5 bases in between.

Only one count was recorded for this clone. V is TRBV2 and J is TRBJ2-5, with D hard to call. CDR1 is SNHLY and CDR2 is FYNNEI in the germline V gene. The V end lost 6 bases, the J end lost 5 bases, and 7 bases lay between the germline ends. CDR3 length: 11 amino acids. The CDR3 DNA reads TGTGCCAGCAGCCCCCAGGAGACCCAGTACTTC. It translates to CASSPQETQYF.

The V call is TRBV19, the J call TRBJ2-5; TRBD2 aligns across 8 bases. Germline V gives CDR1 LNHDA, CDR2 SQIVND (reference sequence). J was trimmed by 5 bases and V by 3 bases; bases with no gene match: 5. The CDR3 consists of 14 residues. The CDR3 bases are TGTGCCAGTAGTATCCCGGGGGGGGAGGAGACCCAGTACTTC. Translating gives CASSIPGGEETQYF.

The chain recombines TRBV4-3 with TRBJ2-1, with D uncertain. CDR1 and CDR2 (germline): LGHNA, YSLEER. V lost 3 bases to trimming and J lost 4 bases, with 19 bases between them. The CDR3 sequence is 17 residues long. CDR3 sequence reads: CASSHPPTGPRYNEQFF. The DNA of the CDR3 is TGCGCCAGCAGCCACCCCCCTACCGGGCCCCGATACAATGAGCAGTTCTTC.